What follows are 5 T cell receptor beta chains derived from one specimen sequenced in a study of response to subunit inactivated influenza vaccine. TCRdb recomputed calls from the RT-PCR reads with MiXCR, one row per CDR3 protein. The repertoire has a few hundred thousand distinct CDR3 sequences, around 15% of them found once; the top ten carry 11%. This specimen was PBMCs from blood, taken 11 to 12 days after vaccination. The receptors come from a man aged 45-65 years who received an inactivated influenza vaccine.

This clonotype was found many times. The chain is built from TRBV20-1 and TRBJ2-1; 10 nucleotides agree with TRBD1. With V trimmed by 4 bases and J by 15 bases, 3 bases remained unmatched. This CDR3 has 10 residues. Per the germline V gene, CDR1 is DFQATT and CDR2 is SNEGSKA (reference sequence). CDR3 protein: CSAKRDRGFF. The CDR3 nucleotides read TGCAGTGCTAAGAGGGACAGGGGGTTCTTC.

The gene calls are TRBV6-1 and TRBJ2-2; 12 nucleotides line up with TRBD1. After removal of 6 bases from V and 5 bases from J, the junction contained 1 base not matched to a gene. The CDR3 extends over 14 amino acids. Germline CDR1 MNHNS, CDR2 SASEGT. The DNA for the CDR3 is TGTGCCAGCAGGGGACAGGGGGCAACCGGGGAGCTGTTTTTT. It translates to CASRGQGATGELFF.

The chain couples TRBV7-8 to TRBJ1-6; 8 bases are shared with TRBD1. The V gene's germline CDR1 is SGHVS and CDR2 FQNEAQ. This CDR3 comprises 16 residues. J gave up 3 bases and V 5 bases, and 6 bases lay outside the gene matches. This chain's CDR3 is CASSDRTGLYNSPLHF. The CDR3 DNA sequence: TGTGCCAGCAGCGACCGGACAGGGCTCTATAATTCACCCCTCCACTTT.

This clonotype was observed many times. V and J are TRBV2 and TRBJ2-1; weak D call: TRBD2 (6 bases). V lost 2 bases and J 0 bases, leaving 11 bases between the germline ends. This CDR3 comprises 16 residues. Germline-derived CDR1 and CDR2 are SNHLY and FYNNEI. CDR3 coding DNA: TGTGCCAGCAGTGAATTCGGGGGACTCTCCTACAATGAGCAGTTCTTC. Protein: CASSEFGGLSYNEQFF.

The V and J genes are TRBV28 and TRBJ2-1, with 9 bases matching TRBD2. In germline, CDR1 is MDHEN, CDR2 SYDVKM. J was trimmed by 4 bases and V by 10 bases; bases with no gene match: 8. This CDR3 is built from 14 residues. The CDR3 region has the DNA TGTGCCATCAGACTAGCGGATGGATACAATGAGCAGTTCTTC. It specifies CAIRLADGYNEQFF.